These T cell receptor beta chains were read from a single sample in a study of control samples from healthy donors and cancer patients. Clones were sequenced by immunoSEQ multiplex PCR, and TCRdb holds only the in-frame ones, with some missing. The table records about 180,000 clones, 90% to 95% of them present only once. Input material: blood. These receptors all come from a man younger than 45 in good health. Each CDR3 is given with its conserved first and last residue. D genes are given only for firm matches. Size is stated for part of the rows, as once, few or many counts, or as a class when the clone is expanded.

v_gene	abundance	d_gene	j_gene	CDR3nt	CDR3aa
TRBV7-2	NA	NA	TRBJ2-1	TGTGCCAGCAGCTTACGAGGAAGCTCCTACAATGAGCAGTTCTTC	CASSLRGSSYNEQFF
TRBV6-8	NA	NA	TRBJ2-1	TGTGCCAGCAGGGACCCAGGGACCCCGGGGGCCAATGAGCAGTTCTTC	CASRDPGTPGANEQFF
TRBV30	NA	NA	TRBJ1-3	TGTGCCTGGAGCTCAGACAGGTACTCTGGAAACACCATATATTTT	CAWSSDRYSGNTIYF
TRBV19	NA	NA	TRBJ2-1	TGTGCCAGTAGGCCGGGACTCTTGGGAACTGGCTACAATGAGCAGTTCTTC	CASRPGLLGTGYNEQFF
TRBV5-1	NA	TRBD1	TRBJ2-1	TGCGCCAGCAGCTTCACAGGGGAAGATGAGCAGTTCTTC	CASSFTGEDEQFF
TRBV9	NA	TRBD2	TRBJ2-1	TGTGCCAGCAGCGTAGGGGGTAGCGGGTACAATGAGCAGTTCTTC	CASSVGGSGYNEQFF
TRBV5-1	NA	NA	TRBJ2-5	TGCGCCAGCAGCTTGGAATACAGAAGACAGGAGACCCAGTACTTC	CASSLEYRRQETQYF
TRBV7-2	NA	NA	TRBJ1-5	TGTGCCAGCAGCCCGCCAGGGTACCAGCCCCAGCATTTT	CASSPPGYQPQHF
TRBV18	NA	NA	TRBJ2-2	TGTGCCAGCTCACCACTGCGCGGTGGCGGGGAGCTGTTTTTT	CASSPLRGGGELFF
TRBV9	NA	NA	TRBJ1-2	TGTGCCAGCAGCGTAGAGGTGGGGGGCCCGGGCTACACCTTC	CASSVEVGGPGYTF
TRBV3-1/TRBV3-2	NA	TRBD1	TRBJ2-6	TGTGCCAGCAGCCAAGTCGGGACAGCGGGGGCCAACGTCCTGACTTTC	CASSQVGTAGANVLTF
TRBV27	NA	NA	TRBJ1-2	TGTGCCAGCAGTTCGACGGCCCAAATCCACTATGGCTACACCTTC	CASSSTAQIHYGYTF
TRBV27	NA	NA	TRBJ1-6	TGTGCCAGCAGTTTCCGGGACGCTTATAATTCACCCCTCCACTTT	CASSFRDAYNSPLHF
TRBV5-1	NA	NA	TRBJ1-3	TGCGCCAGCAGCTTCAGTCAGGGCGAAGTGGCTGGAAACACCATATATTTT	CASSFSQGEVAGNTIYF
TRBV6-5	NA	NA	TRBJ2-3	TGTGCCAGCAGCGGACAGATCCGCACAGATACGCAGTATTTT	CASSGQIRTDTQYF
TRBV5-1	NA	TRBD1	TRBJ2-3	TGCGCCAGCAGCTCCGGGACAGGGGGAACAGATACGCAGTATTTT	CASSSGTGGTDTQYF
TRBV28	NA	NA	TRBJ1-6	TGTGCCAGCAGCCCCCGCGGGCAGGGGACCTATAATTCACCCCTCCACTTT	CASSPRGQGTYNSPLHF
TRBV12-2	NA	NA	TRBJ1-2	TGTGCAAGTCGCCCTAGGGACACACTCACCACTAACTATGGCTACACCTTC	CASRPRDTLTTNYGYTF
TRBV12-5	NA	TRBD2	TRBJ2-3	TGTGCTAGTGGTTTCCGGGCGGGGGGGGACGATACGCAGTATTTT	CASGFRAGGDDTQYF
TRBV6-5	NA	TRBD1	TRBJ1-2	TGTGCCAGCAGTCTGACAGGGGGCCGTTGGGGCTACACCTTC	CASSLTGGRWGYTF
TRBV10-3	NA	NA	TRBJ1-5	TGTGCCATCAGTGGGACAGAGGGCTATCAGCCCCAGCATTTT	CAISGTEGYQPQHF
TRBV19	NA	TRBD1	TRBJ1-2	TGTGCCAGTAGTATTCGGACAGGGGGGCCTTATGGCTACACCTTC	CASSIRTGGPYGYTF
TRBV24-1	NA	NA	TRBJ2-4	TGTGCCACCAGTGATTTGGTCGTAGCCAAAAACATTCAGTACTTC	CATSDLVVAKNIQYF
TRBV6-4	few	TRBD1	TRBJ2-7	TGTGCCAGCATAGGACAGGGGCCCTACGAGCAGTACTTC	CASIGQGPYEQYF
TRBV5-1	NA	NA	TRBJ1-6	TGCGCCAGCACGACTTCCGGGACTGATAATTCACCCCTCCACTTT	CASTTSGTDNSPLHF
TRBV30	NA	TRBD1	TRBJ1-6	TGTGCCTGGAGTCGCGGGACAGGGGCCCATTCACCCCTCCACTTT	CAWSRGTGAHSPLHF
TRBV7-9	NA	NA	TRBJ1-2	TGTGCCAGCAGCTTAGTTTCGGGGGCGGAGGGCTACACCTTC	CASSLVSGAEGYTF
TRBV7-8	NA	TRBD1	TRBJ1-2	TGTGCCAGCAGCTTAGGTGGACAGGGACTTGGCTACACCTTC	CASSLGGQGLGYTF
TRBV27	NA	NA	TRBJ2-2	TGTGCCAGCAGTTTCATGGCAGTCCCCACCGGGGAGCTGTTTTTT	CASSFMAVPTGELFF
TRBV14	NA	NA	TRBJ2-4	TGTGCCAGCAGCCAAGGTCAGGGAGCCAAAAACATTCAGTACTTC	CASSQGQGAKNIQYF
TRBV24-1	NA	NA	TRBJ2-5	TGTGCCACCAGTGATTTGACGGGGGCGGGAGAGACCCAGTACTTC	CATSDLTGAGETQYF
TRBV19	NA	TRBD1	TRBJ1-4	TGTGCCAGTAGGGGACAGGGCCATGAAAAACTGTTTTTT	CASRGQGHEKLFF
TRBV3-1/TRBV3-2	NA	NA	TRBJ1-6	TGTGCCAGCAGCCCCGGGCGGGGGCGGTCACCCCTCCACTTT	CASSPGRGRSPLHF
TRBV5-8	NA	TRBD1	TRBJ1-5	TGTGCCAGCAGCTGGGAACGGACAGGGAATCAGCCCCAGCATTTT	CASSWERTGNQPQHF
TRBV7-8	NA	TRBD2	TRBJ2-5	TGTGCCAGCAGCTTAGCCAGCGGGAGGTACCAAGAGACCCAGTACTTC	CASSLASGRYQETQYF
TRBV5-1	NA	NA	TRBJ2-1	TGCGCCAGCAGCATGCATACGGATGAGCAGTTCTTC	CASSMHTDEQFF
TRBV9	NA	NA	TRBJ2-5	TGTGCCAGCAGCGTAGCGGGTGGGGGCGGAGAGACCCAGTACTTC	CASSVAGGGGETQYF
TRBV5-1	few	NA	TRBJ2-1	TGCGCCAGCAGCTTGGCCTCGTCCCTGAGCTCCTACAATGAGCAGTTCTTC	CASSLASSLSSYNEQFF
TRBV12-3/TRBV12-4	NA	TRBD1	TRBJ2-3	TGTGCCAGCAGACAGGGGTCAGATACGCAGTATTTT	CASRQGSDTQYF
TRBV12-3/TRBV12-4	once	NA	TRBJ1-6	TGTGCCAGCATTTCAGGACTGGCTTCACCCCTCCACTTT	CASISGLASPLHF
TRBV5-1	once	TRBD2	TRBJ2-5	TGCGCCAGCAGCTTAGGCGGGAGTTCTCGGGAGACCCAGTACTTC	CASSLGGSSRETQYF
TRBV4-1	NA	NA	TRBJ1-6	TGCGCCAGCAGCCCGGAAGTGGTTGGAGATTCACCCCTCCACTTT	CASSPEVVGDSPLHF
TRBV15	NA	TRBD1	TRBJ1-4	TGTGCCACCAGCTGGGGACAGGGGGCGCGGACTAATGAAAAACTGTTTTTT	CATSWGQGARTNEKLFF
TRBV2	NA	NA	TRBJ2-2	TGTGCCAGCACCCTCCGCGGTAGCGGAGTGAACACCGGGGAGCTGTTTTTT	CASTLRGSGVNTGELFF
TRBV5-1	NA	NA	TRBJ2-7	TGCGCCAGCAGCTTGGTAGGGCCGCCGTACGAGCAGTACTTC	CASSLVGPPYEQYF
TRBV4-2	NA	NA	TRBJ2-3	TGTGCCAGCAGCCGAGATGCGGGCACCCTTACGCAGTATTTT	CASSRDAGTLTQYF
TRBV5-4	once	NA	TRBJ1-2	TGTGCCAGCAGCTTGGAACAGGGCGGGTCGAGCTATGGCTACACCTTC	CASSLEQGGSSYGYTF
TRBV15	NA	NA	TRBJ1-2	TGTGCCACCAGCAGAGGTGGGGGCCTGGGCGGCTACACCTTC	CATSRGGGLGGYTF
TRBV24-1	NA	TRBD1	TRBJ2-5	TGTGCCACCAGTGATAGAGGACAGGGGTGGCAAGAGACCCAGTACTTC	CATSDRGQGWQETQYF
TRBV19	NA	NA	TRBJ2-1	TGTGCCAGTACGGGGATTGATGGAGACGATGAGCAGTTCTTC	CASTGIDGDDEQFF
TRBV12-3/TRBV12-4	NA	NA	TRBJ1-1	TGTGCCAGCAGTTTAAAGGGTGACAGCAGAGCTTTCTTT	CASSLKGDSRAFF
TRBV6-5	NA	NA	TRBJ1-6	TGTGCCAGCAGTTACGAGGGTGGGAATTCACCCCTCCACTTT	CASSYEGGNSPLHF
TRBV5-1	NA	TRBD1	TRBJ1-1	TGCGCCAGCAGCTTGGCTGGACAGGGGGCGGTCACTGAAGCTTTCTTT	CASSLAGQGAVTEAFF
TRBV5-4	NA	NA	TRBJ2-7	TGTGCCAGCAGCTTGTATGGGCCGTCCTACGAGCAGTACTTC	CASSLYGPSYEQYF
TRBV19	NA	NA	TRBJ2-1	TGTGCCAGTAGTATAGATCGTAACCACTACAATGAGCAGTTCTTC	CASSIDRNHYNEQFF
TRBV5-1	NA	NA	TRBJ2-1	TGCGCCAGCAGCTTACCGGGGGGCCCACGGGAGGAGGAGCAGTTCTTC	CASSLPGGPREEEQFF
TRBV6-2/TRBV6-3	NA	TRBD1	TRBJ2-7	TGTGCCAGCAGTAACCGGGACAGGGGGACCGAGCAGTACTTC	CASSNRDRGTEQYF
TRBV18	NA	NA	TRBJ1-1	TGTGCCAGCTCACCGGGAGTTACTGAAGCTTTCTTT	CASSPGVTEAFF
TRBV19	NA	TRBD1	TRBJ1-2	TGTGCCAGTAGTGGGACAGGGGGCTCGCATGGCTACACCTTC	CASSGTGGSHGYTF